These T cell receptor beta chains were read from a single sample in a study of sequential checkpoint blockade in melanoma. Here immunoSEQ multiplex PCR was the method, and the copy in TCRdb shows in-frame clones only, minus some. The sample has over 20,000 clones; around 70% are singletons. The sequenced sample was CD8+ T cells sorted from blood (inferred from file names), obtained from a patient given nivolumab and ipilimumab in sequence. The receptors stem from a human donor with melanoma. Each CDR3 is given with its conserved first and last residue. The order of the fields is CDR3 DNA, CDR3 protein, J gene, clone size, V gene, D gene. The D gene is left open where the match is weak. For some rows the clone size is stated as once, few or many, or as a class when expanded; others skip it.

CDR3nt: TGTGCCAGCAGCGCCCTTCATAGCGGGGGGCTTGACACCGGGGAGCTGTTTTTT
CDR3aa: CASSALHSGGLDTGELFF
j_gene: TRBJ2-2
abundance: .
v_gene: TRBV9
d_gene: TRBD2

CDR3nt: TGTGCCAGCAGCCCGGGTAGCGGGGCATACAATGAGCAGTTCTTC
CDR3aa: CASSPGSGAYNEQFF
j_gene: TRBJ2-1
abundance: few
v_gene: TRBV9
d_gene: TRBD2

CDR3nt: TGTGCCAGCAGCATGACAGGGTCCCCTTACAATGAGCAGTTCTTC
CDR3aa: CASSMTGSPYNEQFF
j_gene: TRBJ2-1
abundance: .
v_gene: TRBV5-4
d_gene: TRBD1

CDR3nt: TGCGCCAGCAGCTCCCACGCCGAACGGGACAGAGCTAACTATGGCTACACCTTC
CDR3aa: CASSSHAERDRANYGYTF
j_gene: TRBJ1-2
abundance: .
v_gene: TRBV4-3
d_gene: TRBD1

CDR3nt: TGTGCCAGCATCAAACAACGGACTAGCGGCACAGATACGCAGTATTTT
CDR3aa: CASIKQRTSGTDTQYF
j_gene: TRBJ2-3
abundance: .
v_gene: TRBV28
d_gene: TRBD2

CDR3nt: TGTGCCAGCAGCTTTGGACTAGCGGGGGGTCCGAACACCGGGGAGCTGTTTTTT
CDR3aa: CASSFGLAGGPNTGELFF
j_gene: TRBJ2-2
abundance: few
v_gene: TRBV5-5
d_gene: TRBD2

CDR3nt: TGCACCAGCAGCCAAGATATACGCGGGACAGTAAACACCGGGGAGCTGTTTTTT
CDR3aa: CTSSQDIRGTVNTGELFF
j_gene: TRBJ2-2
abundance: once
v_gene: TRBV1
d_gene: .

CDR3nt: TGCGCCAGCAGCCTAGGACAAGGGGTGGGCTACGAGCAGTACTTC
CDR3aa: CASSLGQGVGYEQYF
j_gene: TRBJ2-7
abundance: few
v_gene: TRBV5-1
d_gene: .

CDR3nt: TGCGCCAGCAGCCAAGGCTGGACAGGTACACGAGGCTACACCTTC
CDR3aa: CASSQGWTGTRGYTF
j_gene: TRBJ1-2
abundance: .
v_gene: TRBV4-3
d_gene: TRBD1

CDR3nt: TGTGCCAGCAGCCGCAGGGAAATGAACACTGAAGCTTTCTTT
CDR3aa: CASSRREMNTEAFF
j_gene: TRBJ1-1
abundance: .
v_gene: TRBV5-4
d_gene: .

CDR3nt: TGTGCCAGCAGCGTAGTCTCGGGAACTAGCACAGATACGCAGTATTTT
CDR3aa: CASSVVSGTSTDTQYF
j_gene: TRBJ2-3
abundance: .
v_gene: TRBV9
d_gene: .

CDR3nt: TGTGCCAGCAGATCGGCGGGCGGTGAAAAACTGTTTTTT
CDR3aa: CASRSAGGEKLFF
j_gene: TRBJ1-4
abundance: .
v_gene: TRBV7-9
d_gene: .

CDR3nt: TGTGCCAGTAAGGATTCGAGGACAGTCTACGAGCAGTACTTC
CDR3aa: CASKDSRTVYEQYF
j_gene: TRBJ2-7
abundance: .
v_gene: TRBV19
d_gene: .

CDR3nt: TGTGCCAGCAGTCCAACAGGGGGCTCGGGCACTGAAGCTTTCTTT
CDR3aa: CASSPTGGSGTEAFF
j_gene: TRBJ1-1
abundance: .
v_gene: TRBV7-3
d_gene: TRBD1

CDR3nt: TGTGCCAGCAGCGAGCCCACTGGAAACACCATATATTTT
CDR3aa: CASSEPTGNTIYF
j_gene: TRBJ1-3
abundance: .
v_gene: TRBV5-6
d_gene: .

CDR3nt: TGCGCCAGCAGTTTCGCGGCTAGTCCCCCCGGGGAGCTGTTTTTT
CDR3aa: CASSFAASPPGELFF
j_gene: TRBJ2-2
abundance: few
v_gene: TRBV5-1
d_gene: .

CDR3nt: TGTGCCAGCAGCGGAACCGACAGGGGGCTCACCGGGGAGCTGTTTTTT
CDR3aa: CASSGTDRGLTGELFF
j_gene: TRBJ2-2
abundance: few
v_gene: TRBV5-5
d_gene: TRBD1

CDR3nt: TGCGCCAGCAGCCAAGAAGGGGGCAGGCACCCTAACTATGGCTACACCTTC
CDR3aa: CASSQEGGRHPNYGYTF
j_gene: TRBJ1-2
abundance: .
v_gene: TRBV4-3
d_gene: TRBD1

CDR3nt: TGTGCCAGCAGCTTTCCCCTCGGACAGGGCGGCTATGGCTACACCTTC
CDR3aa: CASSFPLGQGGYGYTF
j_gene: TRBJ1-2
abundance: .
v_gene: TRBV5-6
d_gene: TRBD1

CDR3nt: TGTGCCAGCAGTGAAGGGGAGGAGGGCAATCAGCCCCAGCATTTT
CDR3aa: CASSEGEEGNQPQHF
j_gene: TRBJ1-5
abundance: many
v_gene: TRBV6-1
d_gene: .

CDR3nt: TGTGCCAGCAGTTTACGGGACACTTACTCCTACAATGAGCAGTTCTTC
CDR3aa: CASSLRDTYSYNEQFF
j_gene: TRBJ2-1
abundance: .
v_gene: TRBV28
d_gene: .

CDR3nt: TGTGCCAGCAGCCCCTCGTTCAGGGGGTTTGAAAAACTGTTTTTT
CDR3aa: CASSPSFRGFEKLFF
j_gene: TRBJ1-4
abundance: .
v_gene: TRBV5-6
d_gene: TRBD1

CDR3nt: TGTGCCAGCAGCTTTGATCTGGGGGGGCTTAACTATGGCTACACCTTC
CDR3aa: CASSFDLGGLNYGYTF
j_gene: TRBJ1-2
abundance: .
v_gene: TRBV5-6
d_gene: .

CDR3nt: TGTGCCAGTAGTAAGGACAGCTACAATCAGCCCCAGCATTTT
CDR3aa: CASSKDSYNQPQHF
j_gene: TRBJ1-5
abundance: .
v_gene: TRBV19
d_gene: .

CDR3nt: TGTGCCAGCAGCTTAGGTGGGGGGGAGACCCAGTACTTC
CDR3aa: CASSLGGGETQYF
j_gene: TRBJ2-5
abundance: .
v_gene: TRBV7-8
d_gene: .

CDR3nt: TGTGCCAGCAGCTCCCTCCCCGGACTAGCGGGGGCCATCACAGATACGCAGTATTTT
CDR3aa: CASSSLPGLAGAITDTQYF
j_gene: TRBJ2-3
abundance: .
v_gene: TRBV5-6
d_gene: TRBD2

CDR3nt: TGTGCCAGCTCACCAGGCGGCGGAGGCTACAATGAGCAGTTCTTC
CDR3aa: CASSPGGGGYNEQFF
j_gene: TRBJ2-1
abundance: .
v_gene: TRBV18
d_gene: .

CDR3nt: TGCGCCAGCAGCTTAGGACAGGGACAAGAGACCCAGTACTTC
CDR3aa: CASSLGQGQETQYF
j_gene: TRBJ2-5
abundance: .
v_gene: TRBV5-1
d_gene: TRBD1

CDR3nt: TGTGCCAGCAAAGCCGGGACAGGGACCTACGAGCAGTACTTC
CDR3aa: CASKAGTGTYEQYF
j_gene: TRBJ2-7
abundance: .
v_gene: TRBV2
d_gene: TRBD1

CDR3nt: TGTGCCAGCAGCGGGCGAATGGGACAGGGGGCGCTCGGGGAGCTGTTTTTT
CDR3aa: CASSGRMGQGALGELFF
j_gene: TRBJ2-2
abundance: few
v_gene: TRBV4-2
d_gene: TRBD1

CDR3nt: TGTGCCAGCAGCTTGCCCGGACAGAGCCACAGCTACACCTTC
CDR3aa: CASSLPGQSHSYTF
j_gene: TRBJ1-2
abundance: .
v_gene: TRBV7-3
d_gene: .

CDR3nt: TGTGCCAGCAGCTTAGAGGTGGGAGCCGGGACTAGCGGGGACAATGAGCAGTTCTTC
CDR3aa: CASSLEVGAGTSGDNEQFF
j_gene: TRBJ2-1
abundance: .
v_gene: TRBV7-6
d_gene: TRBD2

CDR3nt: TGTGCCAGCAGCTTAGCCCGGAGCTCCTATAATTCACCCCTCCACTTT
CDR3aa: CASSLARSSYNSPLHF
j_gene: TRBJ1-6
abundance: .
v_gene: TRBV7-2
d_gene: .